This T cell receptor beta chain was sequenced for a study of response to subunit inactivated influenza vaccine (dated by TCRdb to the late 2010s). Concerning the study at large: Deep quantitative T cell receptor repertoire profiling was used in the study to track responses to a trivalent subunit inactivated influenza vaccine. What the study reported, not specific to this receptor: The authors proposed that each seasonal influenza vaccination may bring in only a limited number of new T cells.

Per the germline V gene, SGHTA is the CDR1 and FQGNSA is the CDR2. V gives up 8 bases and J gives up 3 bases, and the segment between their germline ends measures 14 bases. Including cysteine and phenylalanine, the CDR3 has 13 amino acids. Only the CDR3 region is kept as DNA, spanning 39 bases read in frame from base 1. This clonotype was recorded only once. Its antigen is not yet known. The input lacks base qualities; no much larger clone sits a single base away. A solitary read yields weak support. Library preparation used RT-PCR. Sequencing used an Illumina HiSeq 2500. Through fastp at Q25 and MiXCR, TCRdb rebuilt clones from the public reads, retaining in-frame beta chains. Entries that share a CDR3 protein sequence are merged under the most common genes and DNA. The sample profile shows 650,000 to 800,000 distinct CDR3 sequences; approximately 18% of them were found once. 11% of the sample lies in the top ten.

The rearranged segments are TRBV7-2 and TRBJ2-7, with TRBD1 perhaps the D gene, on 5 matching bases. The material was PBMCs from blood, obtained 4 to 6 days after vaccination. The sequence came from a man between 45 and 60 years old who received an inactivated influenza vaccine. Donor details come from another sample of the same person, matched by shared clones. The CDR3 region has the sequence CASGPDRLYEQYF. DNA sequence: TGTGCCAGCGGGCCAGACAGACTCTACGAGCAGTACTTC.